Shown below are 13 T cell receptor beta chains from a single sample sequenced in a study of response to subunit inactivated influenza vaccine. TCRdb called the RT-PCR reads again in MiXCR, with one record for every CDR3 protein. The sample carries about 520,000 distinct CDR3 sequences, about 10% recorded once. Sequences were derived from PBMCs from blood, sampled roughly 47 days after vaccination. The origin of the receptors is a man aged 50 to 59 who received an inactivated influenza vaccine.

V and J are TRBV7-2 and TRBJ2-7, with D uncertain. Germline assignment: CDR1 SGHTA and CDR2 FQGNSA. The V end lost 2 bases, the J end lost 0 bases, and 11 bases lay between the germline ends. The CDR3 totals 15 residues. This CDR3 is CASSLSQASSYEQYF. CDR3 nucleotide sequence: TGTGCCAGCAGCTTATCCCAGGCCAGCTCCTACGAGCAGTACTTC.

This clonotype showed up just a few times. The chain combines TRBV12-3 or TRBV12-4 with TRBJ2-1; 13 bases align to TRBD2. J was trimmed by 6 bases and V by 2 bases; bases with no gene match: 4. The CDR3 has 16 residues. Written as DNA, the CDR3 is TGTGCCAGCAGTTTAACTAGCGGGGGGGCGCGCAATGAGCAGTTCTTC. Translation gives CASSLTSGGARNEQFF.

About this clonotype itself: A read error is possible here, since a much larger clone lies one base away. The CDR3 sequence: CAISSSGGQGPDTQYF. The CDR3 nucleotides read TGTGCCATCAGCTCTAGCGGGGGGCAGGGTCCAGATACGCAGTATTTT. The chain carries TRBV10-3 and TRBJ2-3, with TRBD2 matching 11 bases. V dropped 6 bases and J dropped 4; count of bases not matched to a gene: 9. Germline CDR1 is ENHRY and CDR2 is SYGVKD. The CDR3 is 16 residues long.

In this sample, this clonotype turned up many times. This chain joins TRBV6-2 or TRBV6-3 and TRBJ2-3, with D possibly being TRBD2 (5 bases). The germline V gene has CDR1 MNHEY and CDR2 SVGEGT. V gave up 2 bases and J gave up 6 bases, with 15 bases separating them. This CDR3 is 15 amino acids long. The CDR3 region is CASSYAYGGSDTQYF. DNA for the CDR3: TGTGCCAGCAGTTACGCCTACGGAGGATCTGATACGCAGTATTTT.

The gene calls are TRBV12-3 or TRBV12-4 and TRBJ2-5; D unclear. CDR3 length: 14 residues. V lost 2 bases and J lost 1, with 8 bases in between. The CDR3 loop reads CASSLRSIQETQYF. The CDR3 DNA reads TGTGCCAGCAGTTTAAGGTCGATCCAAGAGACCCAGTACTTC.

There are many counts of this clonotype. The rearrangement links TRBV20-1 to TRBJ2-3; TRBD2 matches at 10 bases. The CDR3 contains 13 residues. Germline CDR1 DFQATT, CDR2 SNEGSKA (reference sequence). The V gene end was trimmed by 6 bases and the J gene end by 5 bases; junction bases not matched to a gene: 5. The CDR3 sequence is CSARVAGGDTQYF. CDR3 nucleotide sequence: TGCAGTGCCAGGGTAGCGGGAGGAGATACGCAGTATTTT.

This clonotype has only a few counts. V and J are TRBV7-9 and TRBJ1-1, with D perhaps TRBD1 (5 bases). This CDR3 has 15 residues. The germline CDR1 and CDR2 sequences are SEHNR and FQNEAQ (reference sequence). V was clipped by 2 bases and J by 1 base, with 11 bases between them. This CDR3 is CASSLSQAANTEAFF. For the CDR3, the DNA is TGTGCCAGCAGCTTATCACAGGCGGCGAACACTGAAGCTTTCTTT.

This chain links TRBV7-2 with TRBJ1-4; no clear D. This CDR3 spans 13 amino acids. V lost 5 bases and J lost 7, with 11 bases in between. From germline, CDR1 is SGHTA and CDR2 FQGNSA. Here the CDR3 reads CASSPASGEKLFF. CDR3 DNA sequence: TGTGCCAGCAGCCCGGCAAGTGGTGAAAAACTGTTTTTT.

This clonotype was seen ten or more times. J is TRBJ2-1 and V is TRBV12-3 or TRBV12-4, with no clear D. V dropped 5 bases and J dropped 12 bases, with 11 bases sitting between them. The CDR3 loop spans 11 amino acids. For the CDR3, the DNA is TGTGCCAGCAGTCCGTTTATCGGGCAGTTCTTC. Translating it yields CASSPFIGQFF.

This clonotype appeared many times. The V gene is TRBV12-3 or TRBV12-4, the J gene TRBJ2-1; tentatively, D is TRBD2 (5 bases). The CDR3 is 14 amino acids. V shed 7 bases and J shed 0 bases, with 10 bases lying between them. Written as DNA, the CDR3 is TGTGCCAGCACTTCTGGGAGCTCCTACAATGAGCAGTTCTTC. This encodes CASTSGSSYNEQFF.

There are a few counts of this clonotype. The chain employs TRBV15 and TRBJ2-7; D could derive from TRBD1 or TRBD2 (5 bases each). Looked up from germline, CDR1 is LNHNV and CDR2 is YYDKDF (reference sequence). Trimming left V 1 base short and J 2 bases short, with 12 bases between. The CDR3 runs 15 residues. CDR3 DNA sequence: TGTGCCACCAGCAGAGGCCGGGACCGCCCCTACGAGCAGTACTTC. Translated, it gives CATSRGRDRPYEQYF.

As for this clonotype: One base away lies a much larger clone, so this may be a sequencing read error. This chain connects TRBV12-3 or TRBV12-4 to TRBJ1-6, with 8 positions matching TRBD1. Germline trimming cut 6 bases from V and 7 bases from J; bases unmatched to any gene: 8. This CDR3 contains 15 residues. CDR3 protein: CASSCDRGKNSPLHF. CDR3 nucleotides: TGTGCCAGCAGCTGTGACAGGGGTAAGAATTCACCCCTCCACTTT.

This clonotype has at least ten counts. In nucleotides, the CDR3 is TGTGCCACCAGTGATTTTGGGGACGGGGGAGGGCCTGGTTTCGCAGATACGCAGTATTTT. As protein: CATSDFGDGGGPGFADTQYF. V is TRBV24-1 and J is TRBJ2-3, with 7 nucleotides matching TRBD2. CDR3 size: 20 residues. The V and J ends lost 1 base and 4 bases, in that order; junction bases with no gene match: 19. Germline CDR1 reads KGHDR; CDR2 reads SFDVKD.